Below, 26 T cell receptor beta chains from the same sample are listed, as sequenced in a study of T cell repertoires in cytomegalovirus infection. TCRdb re-called the reads with MiXCR, one entry per CDR3 protein. The data show around 250,000 distinct CDR3 sequences, with about a sixth seen just once and around half held by the top ten. Sequencing was carried out using CD8+ T cells from PBMCs. These receptors all come from a human donor in good health (CMV status not recorded). Some clones in this sample may be carry-over from other donors' samples.

This clonotype occurred many times. This rearrangement joins TRBV12-3 or TRBV12-4 to TRBJ2-7; no clear D gene. This CDR3 comprises 11 residues. V lost 7 bases and J 3 bases, leaving 7 bases between the germline ends. This chain's CDR3 is CASTSGYEQYF. As DNA, the CDR3 is TGTGCCAGCACCTCGGGCTACGAGCAGTACTTC.

The chain recombines TRBV7-9 with TRBJ1-1; no clear D. V was trimmed by 5 bases and J by 6 bases, leaving 13 bases between them. Germline V lookup: CDR1 SEHNR, CDR2 FQNEAQ (reference sequence). This CDR3 contains 13 residues. The CDR3 spells CASSPRVFAEAFF. In nucleotides, the CDR3 is TGTGCCAGCAGCCCCCGAGTGTTCGCTGAAGCTTTCTTT.

This clonotype was detected ten times or more. The genes are TRBV7-9 and TRBJ2-2; 7 nucleotides align to TRBD1. The germline V gene has CDR1 SEHNR and CDR2 FQNEAQ (reference sequence). Trimming cost V 3 bases and J 1 base; bases outside gene matches: 2. The CDR3 length is 15 residues. CDR3 nucleotides: TGTGCCAGCAGCTTCTGGACAGGGAACACCGGGGAGCTGTTTTTT. Translation: CASSFWTGNTGELFF. Drawing the rest from reference TRBV7-9 and TRBJ2-2, the complete variable domain is DTGVSQNPRHKITKRGQNVTFRCDPISEHNRLYWYRQTLGQGPEFLTYFQNEAQLEKSRLLSDRFSAERPKGSFSTLEIQRTEQGDSAMYLCASSFWTGNTGELFFGEGSRLTVL.

The table lists this clonotype with a few counts. This chain's CDR3 is CASSRMRTGGGTDTQYF. The CDR3 DNA reads as TGTGCCAGCAGCCGCATGAGAACAGGGGGAGGGACAGATACGCAGTATTTT. This chain joins TRBV5-4 and TRBJ2-3, with a possible D match to TRBD1 (8 bases). This CDR3 is 17 amino acids long. Between the trimmed V and J ends, which lost 4 bases and 3 bases, there was a span of 21 bases. Looked up from germline, CDR1 is SGHNT and CDR2 is YYREEE (reference sequence).

This clonotype turned up a few times. The rearrangement links TRBV5-4 to TRBJ2-5; TRBD2 matches at 7 bases. CDR1 is SGHNT and CDR2 is YYREEE in the germline V gene (reference sequence). The CDR3 extends over 15 amino acids. V dropped 4 bases and J dropped 3; count of bases not matched to a gene: 9. The CDR3 region has the DNA TGTGCCAGCAGCCCACGGGGACTACTGAAAGAGACCCAGTACTTC. Its protein is CASSPRGLLKETQYF.

This clonotype was detected a few times. This rearrangement joins TRBV6-9 to TRBJ1-4; no reliable D call. Looked up from germline, CDR1 is MNHGY and CDR2 is SVAAGI. This CDR3 comprises 15 residues. The ends were cut back, 4 bases at V and 0 bases at J, with 9 bases in the middle. The CDR3 sequence is CASSCGRATNEKLFF. DNA for the CDR3: TGTGCCAGCAGTTGTGGACGGGCAACTAATGAAAAACTGTTTTTT.

The chain carries TRBV5-1 and TRBJ2-5; D possibly corresponds to TRBD1 (7 bases). The CDR3 extends over 15 amino acids. The V end was cut by 4 bases, the J end by 5 bases, with 18 bases between. Germline V lookup: CDR1 SGHRS, CDR2 YFSETQ. The CDR3 here is CASSPGTAGRETQYF. CDR3 sequence (DNA): TGCGCCAGCAGCCCGGGGACAGCGGGTAGGGAGACCCAGTACTTC.

The J gene is TRBJ2-5, the V gene TRBV2; TRBD1 aligns across 9 bases. The V gene's germline CDR1 is SNHLY and CDR2 FYNNEI. J gave up 2 bases and V 5 bases, and 12 bases lay outside the gene matches. This CDR3 is built from 17 residues. Written as DNA, the CDR3 is TGTGCCAGCAGTATGGATAGGGACAGGGTGCAGCAAGAGACCCAGTACTTC. Translating it yields CASSMDRDRVQQETQYF.

This clonotype has a handful of counts. The chain joins TRBV27 to TRBJ1-1, with D possibly being TRBD1 (5 bases). With 4 bases removed from V and 1 base from J, the gap between germline ends came to 10 bases. The germline V gene has CDR1 MNHEY and CDR2 SMNVEV (reference sequence). The CDR3 runs 14 residues. The CDR3 DNA sequence: TGTGCCAGCAGTTGGGGCTACAAGAACACTGAAGCTTTCTTT. It is translated as CASSWGYKNTEAFF.

With regard to this clonotype: A clone one base away is much larger, so this may be a read error. This chain links TRBV7-9 with TRBJ2-5, with a possible D match to TRBD1 (6 bases). The germline gives CDR1 SEHNR, CDR2 FQNEAQ (reference sequence). V was pared by 1 base and J by 5 bases, with 17 bases between. This CDR3 contains 16 residues. The DNA of the CDR3 is TGTGCCAGCAGCTTAGACAGGGAAGTCTGTCAGGAGACCCAGTACTTC. Protein sequence: CASSLDREVCQETQYF.

This clonotype was seen many times. J is TRBJ2-5 and V is TRBV6-2 or TRBV6-3, with TRBD2 matching 9 bases. J gave up 4 bases and V 0 bases, and 6 bases lay outside the gene matches. Per germline, CDR1 MNHEY and CDR2 SVGEGT. CDR3 size: 16 residues. CDR3 nucleotides: TGTGCCAGCAGTTACTCGACTCTAGCGGGACGAGAGACCCAGTACTTC. The encoded protein is CASSYSTLAGRETQYF.

This clonotype was picked up many times. This chain connects TRBV7-9 to TRBJ1-1; D is possibly TRBD1 (5 bases). CDR1 and CDR2 from the germline V gene are SEHNR and FQNEAQ (reference sequence). The CDR3 has 12 residues. Deletions cut 5 bases from V and 7 bases from J, with 11 bases between. The CDR3: CASSDGHGEAFF. CDR3 nucleotide sequence: TGTGCCAGCAGCGACGGACACGGTGAAGCTTTCTTT.

CDR3 sequence reads: CASSKAGSGANVLTF. In DNA, the CDR3 is TGTGCCAGCAGCAAAGCGGGCTCTGGGGCCAACGTCCTGACTTTC. The chain combines TRBV12-3 or TRBV12-4 with TRBJ2-6; tentatively, D is TRBD2 (6 bases). The length of the CDR3 is 15 residues. V was shortened by 6 bases and J by 0 bases, with 9 bases between the two germline ends.

This clonotype appeared many times. V and J are TRBV7-6 and TRBJ2-1; the D is unclear. This CDR3 comprises 15 residues. CDR1 and CDR2 from the germline V gene are SGHVS and FNYEAQ. V was cut by 1 base and J by 5 bases, with 12 bases left in between. In nucleotides, the CDR3 is TGTGCCAGCAGCTTAGTTGCCCGACCTAACAATGAGCAGTTCTTC. Amino acids: CASSLVARPNNEQFF.

The V gene is TRBV6-5, the J gene TRBJ1-1, with D possibly being TRBD1 (5 bases). Deletions cut 4 bases from V and 4 bases from J, with 10 bases between. CDR3 length equals 13 residues. The germline CDR1 and CDR2 sequences are MNHEY and SVGAGI. CDR3 in DNA: TGTGCCAGCAGTTCAGCGGGGACCACTGAAGCTTTCTTT. This gives the protein CASSSAGTTEAFF.

This clonotype was counted between two and nine times. The chain uses TRBV25-1 and TRBJ2-7; D ambiguous. Germline CDR1 and CDR2: MGHDK and SYGVNS. Trimming shortened V by 6 bases and J by 2 bases, and 14 bases separated the two germline ends. The CDR3 length is 14 residues. CDR3 nucleotide sequence: TGTGCCAGCAGGCCTGGGGTTTCGACCTACGAGCAGTACTTC. It translates to CASRPGVSTYEQYF.

This clonotype was detected many times. V gene TRBV7-2 combines with J gene TRBJ2-7; D is undetermined. V shed 3 bases and J shed 7 bases, with 19 bases lying between them. Germline V gene sequence: CDR1 SGHTA, CDR2 FQGNSA. The CDR3 is 15 amino acids. The CDR3 is CASSFERGSFGEQYF. In nucleotides, the CDR3 is TGTGCCAGCAGCTTCGAGCGCGGATCCTTTGGGGAGCAGTACTTC.

In this sample, this clonotype turned up a few times. J is TRBJ2-1 and V is TRBV7-9; D unclear. This CDR3 has 14 amino acids. The V gene lost 1 base and the J gene lost 8 bases, with 12 bases spanning the gap. Germline V CDR1 and CDR2: SEHNR, FQNEAQ (reference sequence). This CDR3 reads CASSLGRDLDEQFF. The CDR3 DNA sequence: TGTGCCAGCAGCTTAGGTAGGGATCTGGATGAGCAGTTCTTC. Drawing the rest from reference TRBV7-9 and TRBJ2-1, the complete variable domain is DTGVSQNPRHKITKRGQNVTFRCDPISEHNRLYWYRQTLGQGPEFLTYFQNEAQLEKSRLLSDRFSAERPKGSFSTLEIQRTEQGDSAMYLCASSLGRDLDEQFFGPGTRLTVL.

The rearrangement joins TRBV6-6 to TRBJ1-1; no firm D call. The CDR3 loop spans 13 amino acids. V lost 2 bases, J lost 7 bases, and 11 bases lay in between. Germline CDR1 is MNHNY and CDR2 is SVGAGI (reference sequence). CDR3 region: CASSYLDRDEAFF. For the CDR3, the DNA is TGTGCCAGCAGTTACCTCGATAGGGATGAAGCTTTCTTT.

V is TRBV14 and J is TRBJ2-7, with D possibly matching TRBD2 (5 bases). V was cut by 2 bases and J by 6 bases, with 17 bases left in between. Looked up from germline, CDR1 is SGHDN and CDR2 is FVKESK. The CDR3 consists of 15 residues. DNA of the CDR3: TGTGCCAGCAGCCAAACCGTGTCAGCGGCGCGCGAGCAGTACTTC. Amino acids: CASSQTVSAAREQYF.

This clonotype was observed many times. The chain recombines TRBV6-2 or TRBV6-3 with TRBJ2-6; no reliable D call. Germline CDR1 reads MNHEY; CDR2 reads SVGEGT. This CDR3 has 14 residues. V was shortened by 5 bases and J by 0 bases, with 5 bases between the two germline ends. The CDR3 DNA reads TGTGCCAGCAGTATACTCTCTGGGGCCAACGTCCTGACTTTC. Translation: CASSILSGANVLTF.

This clonotype was seen only a few times. At one boundary the junction diverges from the germline segment, which might be a read error. The J gene is TRBJ1-4, the V gene TRBV2; D uncertain. The V gene's germline CDR1 is SNHLY and CDR2 FYNNEI. This CDR3 has 10 amino acids. The CDR3 DNA follows: TGTGCCAGCAGGGAAGGTGAACTGTTTTTT. This sequence encodes CASREGELFF.

This clonotype has more than one count but fewer than ten. The chain joins TRBV28 to TRBJ2-7; D is tentatively TRBD1 or TRBD2 (5 bases each). V lost 5 bases and J 1 base, leaving 15 bases between the germline ends. In germline, CDR1 is MDHEN, CDR2 SYDVKM. The CDR3 has 15 residues. The CDR3 loop reads CASSDTGRGSYEQYF. DNA of the CDR3: TGTGCCAGCAGTGATACGGGACGCGGGTCCTACGAGCAGTACTTC.

This clonotype was seen only a few times. The V and J genes are TRBV2 and TRBJ2-5; D is possibly TRBD1 (6 bases). The length of the CDR3 is 15 residues. CDR1 is SNHLY and CDR2 is FYNNEI in the germline V gene. The ends were cut back, 3 bases at V and 2 bases at J, with 13 bases in the middle. The CDR3 DNA reads TGTGCCAGCAGTGAGTGGGGGCAGTTACAAGAGACCCAGTACTTC. Its translation: CASSEWGQLQETQYF.

This clonotype was found a few times. The chain has TRBV28 and TRBJ1-4; D is uncertain. The CDR3 extends over 11 amino acids. V was cut by 8 bases and J by 13 bases, with 14 bases left in between. CDR1 is MDHEN and CDR2 is SYDVKM in the germline V gene. CDR3 nucleotide sequence: TGTGCCAGCCGCGTAGGGTTAAGACTGTTTTTT. Translation gives CASRVGLRLFF.

The chain carries TRBV28 and TRBJ2-7; no clear D. This CDR3 region has 12 residues. V was clipped by 6 bases and J by 6 bases, with 12 bases between them. The germline V gene has CDR1 MDHEN and CDR2 SYDVKM. The CDR3 is CASSRILSEQYF. The CDR3 bases are TGTGCCAGCAGCAGAATCCTGAGCGAGCAGTACTTC. Complete variable domain (other parts from reference TRBV28 and TRBJ2-7): DVKVTQSSRYLVKRTGEKVFLECVQDMDHENMFWYRQDPGLGLRLIYFSYDVKMKEKGDIPEGYSVSREKKERFSLILESASTNQTSMYLCASSRILSEQYFGPGTRLTVT.